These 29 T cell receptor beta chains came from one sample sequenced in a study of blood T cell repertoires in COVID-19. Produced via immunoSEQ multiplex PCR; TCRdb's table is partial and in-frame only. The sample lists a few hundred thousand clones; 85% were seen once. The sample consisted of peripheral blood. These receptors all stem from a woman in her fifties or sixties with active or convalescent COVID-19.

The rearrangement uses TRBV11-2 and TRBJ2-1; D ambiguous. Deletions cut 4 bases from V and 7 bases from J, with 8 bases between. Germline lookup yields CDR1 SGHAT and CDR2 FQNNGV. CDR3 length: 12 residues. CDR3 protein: CASSSARNEQFF. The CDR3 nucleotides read TGTGCCAGCAGCTCTGCGAGGAATGAGCAGTTCTTC.

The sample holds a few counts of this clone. CDR3 amino acids: CASSLDRVGYTF. The CDR3 bases are TGCGCCAGCAGCTTGGACAGGGTTGGCTACACCTTC. The V call is TRBV5-1, the J call TRBJ1-2; TRBD1 is a possible D gene (6 bases). V gave up 0 bases and J gave up 7 bases, with 7 bases separating them. Germline values: CDR1 SGHRS, CDR2 YFSETQ. This CDR3 has 12 amino acids.

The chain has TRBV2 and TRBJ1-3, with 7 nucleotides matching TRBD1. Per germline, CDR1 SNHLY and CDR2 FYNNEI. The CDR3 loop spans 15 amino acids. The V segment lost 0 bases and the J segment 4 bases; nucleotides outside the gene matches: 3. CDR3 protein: CASSEADRAGNTIYF. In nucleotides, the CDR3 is TGTGCCAGCAGTGAAGCAGACAGGGCAGGAAACACCATATATTTT.

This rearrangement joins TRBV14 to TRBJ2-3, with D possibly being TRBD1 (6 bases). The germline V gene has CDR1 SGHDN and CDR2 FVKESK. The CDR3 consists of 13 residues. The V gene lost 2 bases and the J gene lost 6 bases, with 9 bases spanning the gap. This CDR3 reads CASSQLTGDTQYF. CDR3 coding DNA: TGTGCCAGCAGCCAACTAACAGGGGATACGCAGTATTTT.

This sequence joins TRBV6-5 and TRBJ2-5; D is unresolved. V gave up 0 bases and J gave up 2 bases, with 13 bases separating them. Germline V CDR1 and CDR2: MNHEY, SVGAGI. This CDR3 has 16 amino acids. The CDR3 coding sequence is TGTGCCAGCAGTTACTCCCCAGTTTCCAGACAAGAGACCCAGTACTTC. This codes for CASSYSPVSRQETQYF.

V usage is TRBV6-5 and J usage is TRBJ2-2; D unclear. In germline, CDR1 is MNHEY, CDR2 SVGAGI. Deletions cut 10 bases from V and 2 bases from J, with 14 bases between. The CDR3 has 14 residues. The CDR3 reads CATMETGNTGELFF. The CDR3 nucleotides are TGTGCCACCATGGAGACCGGAAACACCGGGGAGCTGTTTTTT.

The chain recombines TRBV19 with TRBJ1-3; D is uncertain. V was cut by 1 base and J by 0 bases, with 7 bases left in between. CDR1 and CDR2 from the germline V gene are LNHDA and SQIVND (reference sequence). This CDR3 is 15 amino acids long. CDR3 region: CASSIAAHSGNTIYF. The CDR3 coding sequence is TGTGCCAGTAGTATAGCCGCACACTCTGGAAACACCATATATTTT. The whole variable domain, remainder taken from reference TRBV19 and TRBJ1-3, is DGGITQSPKYLFRKEGQNVTLSCEQNLNHDAMYWYRQDPGQGLRLIYYSQIVNDFQKGDIAEGYSVSREKKESFPLTVTSAQKNPTAFYLCASSIAAHSGNTIYFGEGSWLTVV.

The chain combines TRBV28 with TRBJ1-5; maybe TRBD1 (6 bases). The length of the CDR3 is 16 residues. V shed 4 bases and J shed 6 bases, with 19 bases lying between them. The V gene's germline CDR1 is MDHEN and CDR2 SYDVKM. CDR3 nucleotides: TGTGCCAGCAGTTCTCCAGGGGCCGGTTCGGTTCAGCCCCAGCATTTT. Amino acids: CASSSPGAGSVQPQHF.

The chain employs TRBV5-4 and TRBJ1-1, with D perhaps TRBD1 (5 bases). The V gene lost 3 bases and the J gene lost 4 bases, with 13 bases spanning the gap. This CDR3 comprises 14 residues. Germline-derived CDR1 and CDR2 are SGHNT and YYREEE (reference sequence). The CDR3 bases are TGTGCCAGCAGCTCCCAGGGAATAGGCACTGAAGCTTTCTTT. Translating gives CASSSQGIGTEAFF. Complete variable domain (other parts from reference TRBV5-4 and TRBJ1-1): ETGVTQSPTHLIKTRGQQVTLRCSSQSGHNTVSWYQQALGQGPQFIFQYYREEENGRGNFPPRFSGLQFPNYSSELNVNALELDDSALYLCASSSQGIGTEAFFGQGTRLTVV.

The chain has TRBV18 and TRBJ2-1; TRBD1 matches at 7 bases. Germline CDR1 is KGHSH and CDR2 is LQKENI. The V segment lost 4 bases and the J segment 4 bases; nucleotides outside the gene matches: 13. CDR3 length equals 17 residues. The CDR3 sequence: CASSRTIDRVRYNEQFF. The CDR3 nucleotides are TGTGCCAGCTCACGGACCATAGACAGGGTAAGGTACAATGAGCAGTTCTTC. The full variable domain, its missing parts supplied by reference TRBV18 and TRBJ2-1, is NAGVMQNPRHLVRRRGQEARLRCSPMKGHSHVYWYRQLPEEGLKFMVYLQKENIIDESGMPKERFSAEFPKEGPSILRIQQVVRGDSAAYFCASSRTIDRVRYNEQFFGPGTRLTVL.

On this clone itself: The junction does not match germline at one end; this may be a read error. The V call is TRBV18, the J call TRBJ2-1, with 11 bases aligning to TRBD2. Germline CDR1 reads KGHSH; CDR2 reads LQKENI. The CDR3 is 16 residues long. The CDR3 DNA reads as TGTGCCAGCTCACCTACTAGACTAGCGGGGTACACTGAGCAGTTCTTC. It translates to CASSPTRLAGYTEQFF.

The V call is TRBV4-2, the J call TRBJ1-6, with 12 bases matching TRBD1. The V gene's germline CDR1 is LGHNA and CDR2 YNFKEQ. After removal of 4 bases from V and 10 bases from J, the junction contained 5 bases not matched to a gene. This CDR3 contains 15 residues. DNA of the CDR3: TGTGCCAGCAGCCGAGGGACAGGGGGCGGCTCACCCCTCCACTTT. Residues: CASSRGTGGGSPLHF.

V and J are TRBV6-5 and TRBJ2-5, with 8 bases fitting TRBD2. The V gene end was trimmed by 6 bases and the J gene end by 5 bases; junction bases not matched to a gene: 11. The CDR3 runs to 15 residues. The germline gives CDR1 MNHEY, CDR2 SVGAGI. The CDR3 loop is CASSHGLASKETQYF. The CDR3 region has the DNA TGTGCCAGCAGCCACGGACTAGCATCTAAGGAGACCCAGTACTTC.

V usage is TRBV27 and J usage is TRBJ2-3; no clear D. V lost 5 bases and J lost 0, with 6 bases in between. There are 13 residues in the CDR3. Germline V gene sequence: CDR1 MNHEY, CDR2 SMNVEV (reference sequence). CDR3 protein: CASSLVSTDTQYF. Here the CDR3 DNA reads TGTGCCAGCAGTCTTGTCAGCACAGATACGCAGTATTTT.

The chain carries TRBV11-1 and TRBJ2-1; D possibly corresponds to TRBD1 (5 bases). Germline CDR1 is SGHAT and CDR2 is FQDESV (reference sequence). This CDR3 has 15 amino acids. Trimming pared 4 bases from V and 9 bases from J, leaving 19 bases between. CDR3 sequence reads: CASSSPRGPAGEQFF. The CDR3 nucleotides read TGTGCCAGCAGCTCCCCTAGGGGCCCGGCTGGTGAGCAGTTCTTC. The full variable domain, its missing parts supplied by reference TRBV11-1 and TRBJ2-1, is EAEVAQSPRYKITEKSQAVAFWCDPISGHATLYWYRQILGQGPELLVQFQDESVVDDSQLPKDRFSAERLKGVDSTLKIQPAELGDSAMYLCASSSPRGPAGEQFFGPGTRLTVL.

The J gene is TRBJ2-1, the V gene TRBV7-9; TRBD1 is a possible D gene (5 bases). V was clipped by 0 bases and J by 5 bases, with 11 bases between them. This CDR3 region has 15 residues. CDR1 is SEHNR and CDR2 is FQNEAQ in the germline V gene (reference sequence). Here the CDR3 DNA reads TGTGCCAGCAGCTTAGCGCAGGGTCGGGACAATGAGCAGTTCTTC. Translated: CASSLAQGRDNEQFF. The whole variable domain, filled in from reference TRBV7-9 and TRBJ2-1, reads DTGVSQNPRHKITKRGQNVTFRCDPISEHNRLYWYRQTLGQGPEFLTYFQNEAQLEKSRLLSDRFSAERPKGSFSTLEIQRTEQGDSAMYLCASSLAQGRDNEQFFGPGTRLTVL.

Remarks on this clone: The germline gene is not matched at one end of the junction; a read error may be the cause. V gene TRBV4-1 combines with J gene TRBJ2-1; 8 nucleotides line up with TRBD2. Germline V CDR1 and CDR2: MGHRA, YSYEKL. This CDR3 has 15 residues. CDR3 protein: CASSIPRTSYDEQFF. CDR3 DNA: TGCGCCAGCTCAATTCCCAGGACTAGCTACGATGAGCAGTTCTTC.

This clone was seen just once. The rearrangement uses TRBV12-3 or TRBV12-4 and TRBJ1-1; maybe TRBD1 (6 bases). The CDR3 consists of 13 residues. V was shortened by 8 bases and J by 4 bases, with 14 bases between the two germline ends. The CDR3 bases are TGTGCCAGCGGCCGGGGAGGGGGCACTGAAGCTTTCTTT. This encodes CASGRGGGTEAFF.

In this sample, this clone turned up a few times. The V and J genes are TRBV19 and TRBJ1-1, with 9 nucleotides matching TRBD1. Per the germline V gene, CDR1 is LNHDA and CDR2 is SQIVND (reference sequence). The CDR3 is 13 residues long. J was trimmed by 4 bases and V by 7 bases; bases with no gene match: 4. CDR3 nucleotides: TGTGCCAGTAACAGGGGGCCGGCCACTGAAGCTTTCTTT. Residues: CASNRGPATEAFF.

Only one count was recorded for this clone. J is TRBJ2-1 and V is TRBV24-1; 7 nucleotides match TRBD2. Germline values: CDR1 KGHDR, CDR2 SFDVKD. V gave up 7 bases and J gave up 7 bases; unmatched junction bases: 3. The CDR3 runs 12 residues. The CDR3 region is CATSWGGNEQFF. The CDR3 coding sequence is TGTGCCACCAGCTGGGGGGGGAATGAGCAGTTCTTC.

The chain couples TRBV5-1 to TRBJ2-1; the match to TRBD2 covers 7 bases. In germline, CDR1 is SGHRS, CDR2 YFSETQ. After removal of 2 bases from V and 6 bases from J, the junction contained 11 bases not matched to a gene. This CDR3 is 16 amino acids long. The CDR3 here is CASSFTLAATLNEQFF. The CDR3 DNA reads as TGCGCCAGCAGCTTTACCCTAGCGGCCACCCTCAATGAGCAGTTCTTC.

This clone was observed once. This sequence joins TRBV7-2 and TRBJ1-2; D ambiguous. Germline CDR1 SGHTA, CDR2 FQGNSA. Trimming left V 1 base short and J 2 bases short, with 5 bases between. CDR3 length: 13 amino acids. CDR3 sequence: CASSLEQNYGYTF. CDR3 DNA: TGTGCCAGCAGCTTAGAGCAAAACTATGGCTACACCTTC.

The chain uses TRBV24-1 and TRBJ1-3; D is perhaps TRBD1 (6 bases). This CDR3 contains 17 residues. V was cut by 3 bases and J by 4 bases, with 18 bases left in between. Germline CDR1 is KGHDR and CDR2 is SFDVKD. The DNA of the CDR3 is TGTGCCACCAGTGATGGTGACAGGCCCCGGGGAGGAAACACCATATATTTT. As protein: CATSDGDRPRGGNTIYF.

CDR3 nucleotide sequence: TGTGCCAGCAGTCCTGAGAGGACAGGGGGTTTGGGGCAGCCCCAGCATTTT. It codes for CASSPERTGGLGQPQHF. This chain connects TRBV28 to TRBJ1-5; 10 nucleotides line up with TRBD1. V lost 5 bases, J lost 7 bases, and 14 bases stayed unmatched. Germline CDR1 is MDHEN and CDR2 is SYDVKM. This CDR3 spans 17 amino acids.

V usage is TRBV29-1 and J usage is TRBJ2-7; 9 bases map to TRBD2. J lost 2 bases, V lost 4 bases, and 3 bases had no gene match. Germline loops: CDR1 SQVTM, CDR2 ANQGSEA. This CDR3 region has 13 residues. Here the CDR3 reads CSVVIAGAYEQYF. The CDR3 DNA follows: TGCAGCGTTGTTATAGCGGGGGCCTACGAGCAGTACTTC.

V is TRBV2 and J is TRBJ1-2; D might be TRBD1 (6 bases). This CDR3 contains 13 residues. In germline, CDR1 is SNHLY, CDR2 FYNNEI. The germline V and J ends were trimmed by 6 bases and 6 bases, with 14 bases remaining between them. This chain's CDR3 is CASSTGLVNGYTF. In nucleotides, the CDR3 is TGTGCCAGCAGCACAGGGTTGGTGAATGGCTACACCTTC.

The DNA for the CDR3 is TGTGCCAGCAGCTTAGGGCAGGGTGGGAATCAGCCCCAGCATTTT. It yields the protein CASSLGQGGNQPQHF. The chain joins TRBV11-2 to TRBJ1-5, with a weak D call TRBD1 (5 bases). The CDR3 totals 15 residues. In germline, CDR1 is SGHAT, CDR2 FQNNGV. V was pared by 1 base and J by 4 bases, with 11 bases between.

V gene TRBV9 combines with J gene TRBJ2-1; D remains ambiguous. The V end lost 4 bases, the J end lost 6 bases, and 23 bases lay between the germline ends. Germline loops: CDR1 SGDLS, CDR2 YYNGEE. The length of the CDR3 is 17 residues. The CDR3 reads CASSPQDSRPAPNEQFF. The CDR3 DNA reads TGTGCCAGCAGCCCCCAGGATAGTCGCCCCGCTCCCAATGAGCAGTTCTTC. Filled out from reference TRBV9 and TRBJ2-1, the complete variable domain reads DSGVTQTPKHLITATGQRVTLRCSPRSGDLSVYWYQQSLDQGLQFLIQYYNGEERAKGNILERFSAQQFPDLHSELNLSSLELGDSALYFCASSPQDSRPAPNEQFFGPGTRLTVL.

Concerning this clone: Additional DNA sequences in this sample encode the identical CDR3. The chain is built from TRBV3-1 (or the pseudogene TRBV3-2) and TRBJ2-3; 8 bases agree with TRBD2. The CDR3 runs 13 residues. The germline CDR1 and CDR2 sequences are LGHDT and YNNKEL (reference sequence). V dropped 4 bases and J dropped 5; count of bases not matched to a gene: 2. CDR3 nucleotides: TGTGCCAGCAGCCCCCGGGGGGGAGATACGCAGTATTTT. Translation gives CASSPRGGDTQYF.